This T cell receptor (beta chain) came from a study of T-cell reconstitution after alpha-beta-depleted transplantation in children. In its sample, this clonotype was seen many times. Its cognate antigen is unknown. Trimming removed 0 bases at V and 4 bases at J, with 11 bases between. Germline CDR1 is KGHSH and CDR2 is LQKENI. CDR3 length: 15 residues. It was with unique molecular identifiers that the TCRbeta library was prepared. From the PCR reads, TCRdb called clonotypes with MiXCR, one entry per CDR3 protein. The table lists hundreds of thousands of distinct CDR3 sequences, about an eighth of them singletons. General study results and limits: Diversity of TCRbeta at day 60 was high in some patients, arising from surviving recipient T cells and thymic progenitors. It was reported that alpha-beta T cells came from several hundred expanded graft clones (about two months after transplant).

The chain carries TRBV18 and TRBJ2-3; possibly TRBD1 for D (6 bases). Source: PBMCs, taken before TCRalphabeta/CD19-depleted stem cell transplant. The TCR sequence derives from a girl aged 2-10 years with congenital amegakaryocytic thrombocytopenia, due to receive a stem cell transplant. Here the CDR3 DNA reads TGTGCCAGCTCACCACCCCTCAGGGGACCAGATACGCAGTATTTT. Translation gives CASSPPLRGPDTQYF.